Shown below are 12 T cell receptor beta chains from a single sample sequenced in a study of spatial heterogeneity in lung cancer. Time point defined: sample taken at primary tumor resection. TCRdb re-called the 5' RACE reads with MiXCR, one entry per CDR3 protein. The sample lists 5,800 or so distinct CDR3 sequences; about 20% were seen once. Here the sequenced sample was normal lung tissue next to the tumor, taken at surgery. Receptors were obtained from a male donor with early-stage non-small cell lung cancer.

In its sample, this clonotype was seen a few times. The rearrangement joins TRBV28 to TRBJ2-7; 9 bases map to TRBD1. The J segment lost 4 bases and the V segment lost 4 bases, leaving 8 bases of the junction unmatched. Per the germline V gene, CDR1 is MDHEN and CDR2 is SYDVKM. The CDR3 consists of 15 residues. As DNA, the CDR3 is TGTGCCAGCAGTTCACCGGGACAGGGACTTTACGAGCAGTACTTC. Its protein product is CASSSPGQGLYEQYF.

This clonotype is medium-sized in the sample. J is TRBJ2-7 and V is TRBV29-1, with 9 bases fitting TRBD1. Germline V CDR1 and CDR2: SQVTM, ANQGSEA. V lost 6 bases and J lost 3; bases outside the gene matches: 3. The CDR3 runs to 12 residues. The CDR3 loop is CSVTGGGYEQYF. The CDR3 DNA follows: TGCAGCGTGACAGGGGGAGGCTACGAGCAGTACTTC.

Relative to its sample, this clonotype is medium-sized. The chain uses TRBV20-1 and TRBJ2-1; no clear D. The V gene lost 2 bases and the J gene lost 10 bases, with 12 bases spanning the gap. CDR1 is DFQATT and CDR2 is SNEGSKA in the germline V gene (reference sequence). The CDR3 totals 12 residues. The CDR3, as DNA: TGCAGTGCTAGATCCCAGACCTGGGAGCAGTTCTTC. Amino acid sequence: CSARSQTWEQFF.

This clonotype appeared a few times. The chain uses TRBV27 and TRBJ2-1; D is perhaps TRBD1 (6 bases). This CDR3 is 15 amino acids long. In germline, CDR1 is MNHEY, CDR2 SMNVEV (reference sequence). V was trimmed by 4 bases and J by 7 bases, leaving 17 bases between them. The DNA for the CDR3 is TGTGCCAGCAGTTCGCAGGGGTTTTACAGTAATGAGCAGTTCTTC. Translating it yields CASSSQGFYSNEQFF.

This clonotype was counted between two and nine times. The germline gene is not matched at one end of the junction; a read error may be the cause. The V and J genes are TRBV10-3 and TRBJ2-2; perhaps D is TRBD1 or TRBD2 (7 bases each). Germline-derived CDR1 and CDR2 are ENHRY and SYGVKD. The CDR3 contains 18 residues. The CDR3 region has the DNA TGTGCCATCAGTAAACAGGGGAGCTGGCGGGAGAACGCCGGGGAGCTGTTTTTT. Its translation: CAISKQGSWRENAGELFF.

CDR3 sequence: CSARDPVKGTDTQYF. The CDR3 DNA follows: TGCAGTGCTAGAGATCCGGTCAAAGGCACAGATACGCAGTATTTT. This chain uses TRBV20-1 with TRBJ2-3; D is ambiguous. The ends were cut back, 0 bases at V and 1 base at J, with 11 bases in the middle. CDR1 and CDR2 from the germline V gene are DFQATT and SNEGSKA (reference sequence). This CDR3 spans 15 amino acids.

This clonotype is medium-sized (0.01 to 0.1%). V gene TRBV14 combines with J gene TRBJ2-1, with TRBD2 identical over 11 bases. V lost 4 bases, J lost 2 bases, and 4 bases stayed unmatched. The CDR3 covers 16 residues. The germline V gene encodes CDR1 SGHDN and CDR2 FVKESK. CDR3 in DNA: TGTGCCAGCAGCCCCTTAGCGGGAGGGACCTACAATGAGCAGTTCTTC. Translated, it gives CASSPLAGGTYNEQFF.

The CDR3 loop reads CSVELVDTQYF. Here the CDR3 DNA reads TGCAGCGTTGAACTGGTGGATACGCAGTATTTT. The rearrangement uses TRBV29-1 and TRBJ2-3; D call uncertain. The CDR3 covers 11 residues. V was cut by 2 bases and J by 6 bases, with 6 bases left in between. CDR1 and CDR2 (germline): SQVTM, ANQGSEA.

This chain links TRBV10-3 with TRBJ2-1; maybe TRBD2 (5 bases). Trimming shortened V by 4 bases and J by 0 bases, and 16 bases separated the two germline ends. The CDR3 spans 17 residues. Germline V gene data show CDR1 as ENHRY and CDR2 as SYGVKD. This CDR3 is CAISGASEEGSYNEQFF. The CDR3 DNA reads TGTGCCATCAGTGGGGCTTCGGAGGAAGGCTCCTACAATGAGCAGTTCTTC.

V and J are TRBV5-4 and TRBJ2-1; D not certain. The V and J ends lost 3 bases and 8 bases respectively, with 12 bases between them. Germline assignment: CDR1 SGHNT and CDR2 YYREEE (reference sequence). This CDR3 spans 13 amino acids. CDR3 DNA sequence: TGTGCCAGCAGCTCAAACCCGAAGGATGAGCAGTTCTTC. Translating gives CASSSNPKDEQFF.

This clonotype was observed a handful of times. Germline and junction disagree at one end, which may indicate a read error. The V call is TRBV7-7, the J call TRBJ2-7; 7 nucleotides line up with TRBD1. Germline assignment: CDR1 SSHAT and CDR2 FNYEAQ (reference sequence). The CDR3 is 17 amino acids. CDR3 protein: CASSLHPRRGNSYEQYF. The CDR3 DNA reads TGTGCTAGCAGCCTTCACCCCCGCAGGGGGAATTCCTACGAGCAGTACTTC.

This clonotype was seen more than once but under ten times. The chain couples TRBV6-5 to TRBJ2-1, with 9 bases matching TRBD2. Per germline, CDR1 MNHEY and CDR2 SVGAGI. The CDR3 covers 14 residues. The ends lost 0 bases at V and 9 bases at J; junction bases unmatched: 3. CDR3 sequence reads: CASSYSGLATEQFF. Written as DNA, the CDR3 is TGTGCCAGCAGTTACTCGGGACTAGCTACTGAGCAGTTCTTC.